A selection of T cell receptor beta chains follows, all from one sample in a study of blood T cell repertoires in COVID-19. Libraries were prepared by immunoSEQ multiplex PCR; TCRdb keeps only in-frame clonotypes and omits some of them. Here the sample spans 200,000 to 250,000 clones, about 86% being singletons. Material for sequencing was PBMCs or T cells enriched from blood (not recorded which). These receptors originate from a woman aged 45-59 years with acute COVID-19. CDR3s include the opening cysteine and the closing phenylalanine or tryptophan. The D gene is left open where the match is weak. Some rows mark clone size as missing; the rest say once, few, many or name a class of expanded clone.

clone size,V gene,D gene,J gene,CDR3 protein,CDR3 DNA
NA,TRBV7-3,NA,TRBJ2-1,CASSFYPLFSRESGEQFF,TGTGCCAGCAGCTTTTACCCCCTTTTTTCCCGGGAGTCAGGTGAGCAGTTCTTC
NA,TRBV7-3,TRBD2,TRBJ2-1,CASSFLAGLENEQFF,TGTGCCAGCAGCTTCTTAGCGGGGTTGGAGAATGAGCAGTTCTTC
few,TRBV4-2,NA,TRBJ1-5,CASSKTGAVDQPQHF,TGTGCCAGCAGCAAAACGGGTGCCGTTGATCAGCCCCAGCATTTT
NA,TRBV7-2,TRBD2,TRBJ2-3,CASSLEGRGVDTQYF,TGTGCCAGCAGCTTAGAGGGTCGGGGGGTCGATACGCAGTATTTT
NA,TRBV7-2,NA,TRBJ2-3,CASIPGGAPTTDTQYF,TGTGCCAGCATCCCCGGTGGGGCTCCTACCACAGATACGCAGTATTTT
NA,TRBV2,NA,TRBJ1-2,CASSDAQGNYGYTF,TGTGCCAGCAGTGACGCGCAGGGAAACTATGGCTACACCTTC
NA,TRBV7-6,TRBD1,TRBJ1-1,CASSPISGQGNTEAFF,TGTGCCAGCAGCCCGATTAGCGGACAGGGGAACACTGAAGCTTTCTTT
few,TRBV28,NA,TRBJ1-6,CAIRSTEGGILHF,TGTGCCATCCGAAGCACCGAAGGGGGAATACTCCACTTT
once,TRBV6-2/TRBV6-3,NA,TRBJ2-1,CASSPGSIFTEQFF,TGTGCCAGCAGCCCCGGGTCGATATTTACTGAGCAGTTCTTC
once,TRBV19,TRBD1,TRBJ1-5,CASSIAPGGGNQPQHF,TGTGCCAGTAGTATAGCCCCAGGGGGCGGCAATCAGCCCCAGCATTTT
NA,TRBV27,TRBD1,TRBJ2-7,CASSSGGQGITTYEQYF,TGTGCCAGCAGTTCCGGGGGACAGGGAATAACCACCTACGAGCAGTACTTC
NA,TRBV7-9,NA,TRBJ1-6,CASSLGGSPLHF,TGTGCCAGCAGCTTAGGCGGCTCACCCCTCCACTTT
NA,TRBV30,TRBD2,TRBJ2-1,CAGAGLSSPYSYNEQFF,TGTGCCGGGGCGGGACTAAGTTCCCCTTACTCCTACAATGAGCAGTTCTTC
NA,TRBV7-2,TRBD2,TRBJ2-7,CASSLGMGRAHEQYF,TGTGCCAGCAGCTTAGGTATGGGGAGGGCCCACGAGCAGTACTTC
NA,TRBV29-1,NA,TRBJ1-2,CSVNRDHYGYTF,TGCAGTGTAAACAGGGATCACTATGGCTACACCTTC
NA,TRBV25-1,NA,TRBJ2-1,CASSTGYNEQFF,TGTGCCAGCAGCACGGGGTACAATGAGCAGTTCTTC
NA,TRBV27,TRBD2,TRBJ2-7,CASSLLGLAGAEQYF,TGTGCCAGCAGTTTATTGGGACTAGCGGGAGCCGAGCAGTACTTC
NA,TRBV2,TRBD1,TRBJ1-5,CASSVQGGGQPQHF,TGTGCCAGCAGCGTACAGGGGGGTGGTCAGCCCCAGCATTTT
NA,TRBV5-8,NA,TRBJ2-5,CASSSGGETQYF,TGTGCCAGCAGCTCAGGCGGGGAGACCCAGTACTTC
NA,TRBV30,TRBD1,TRBJ2-7,CAWSEYRDSSYEQYF,TGTGCCTGGAGCGAATATCGGGACAGCTCCTACGAGCAGTACTTC